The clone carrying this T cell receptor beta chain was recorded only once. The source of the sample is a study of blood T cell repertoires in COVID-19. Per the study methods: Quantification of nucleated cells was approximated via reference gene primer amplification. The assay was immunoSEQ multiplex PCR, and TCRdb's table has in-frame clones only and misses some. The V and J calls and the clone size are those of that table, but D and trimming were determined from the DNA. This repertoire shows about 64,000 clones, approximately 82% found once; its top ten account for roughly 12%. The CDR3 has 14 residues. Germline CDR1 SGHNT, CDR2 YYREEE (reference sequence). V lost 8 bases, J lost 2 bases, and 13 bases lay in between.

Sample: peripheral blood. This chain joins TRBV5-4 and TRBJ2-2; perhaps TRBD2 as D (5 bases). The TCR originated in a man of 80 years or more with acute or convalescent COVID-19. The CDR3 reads CASSRELNTGELFF. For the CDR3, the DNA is TGTGCCAGTTCCCGGGAATTAAACACCGGGGAGCTGTTTTTT.